A single sample gave rise to the 23 T cell receptor beta chains below, sequenced in a study of cytomegalovirus exposure and HLA in healthy donors. 60 Vbeta and 13 Jbeta primers were used in PCR. Produced via immunoSEQ multiplex PCR; TCRdb's table is partial and in-frame only. Among some 270,000 clones listed, roughly 80% were seen once. What was sequenced was PBMCs. The receptor set was obtained from a girl aged 2 to 10 in good health and CMV-seronegative.

The chain recombines TRBV9 with TRBJ2-2; D is possibly TRBD2 (6 bases). There are 14 residues in the CDR3. Trimming took 0 bases from V and 6 from J, leaving 9 bases between them. CDR1 is SGDLS, CDR2 YYNGEE, per germline. DNA of the CDR3: TGTGCCAGCAGCGTAGATCGGGAGCCCGGGGAGCTGTTTTTT. As protein: CASSVDREPGELFF.

The J gene is TRBJ2-1, the V gene TRBV5-6; D remains ambiguous. V was pared by 0 bases and J by 0 bases, with 4 bases between. The CDR3 extends over 14 amino acids. Germline CDR1 is SGHDT and CDR2 is YYEEEE. The CDR3 sequence: CASSLGSSYNEQFF. CDR3 in DNA: TGTGCCAGCAGCTTGGGGAGCTCCTACAATGAGCAGTTCTTC.

The chain is built from TRBV21-1 and TRBJ2-7; the table names TRBD1, a call not compared with the DNA. TRBV21-1 is deemed a pseudogene. The CDR3 totals 13 residues. The CDR3 DNA is TGTGCCAGCAGCATCAGGGAATCGAACGAGCAGTACTTC. Translating gives CASSIRESNEQYF.

The CDR3 DNA sequence: TGTGCCAGCAGTTTATCGGGAGGTGTGAACACTGAAGCTTTCTTT. This gives the protein CASSLSGGVNTEAFF. J is TRBJ1-1 and V is TRBV27; D unresolved. Looked up from germline, CDR1 is MNHEY and CDR2 is SMNVEV (reference sequence). The CDR3 loop spans 15 amino acids. V was pared by 0 bases and J by 0 bases, with 8 bases between.

CDR3: CASRKSNRATGSYNSPLHF. The CDR3 nucleotides read TGTGCCAGCCGAAAATCAAATCGCGCCACGGGCTCCTATAATTCACCCCTCCACTTT. This sequence joins TRBV9 and TRBJ1-6, with D uncertain. This CDR3 has 19 residues. With 7 bases removed from V and 0 bases from J, the gap between germline ends came to 23 bases. The V gene's germline CDR1 is SGDLS and CDR2 YYNGEE.

V usage is TRBV28 and J usage is TRBJ2-7; 11 bases align to TRBD1. This CDR3 spans 14 amino acids. V shed 6 bases and J 3 bases; nucleotides not matched to a gene: 4. The germline CDR1 and CDR2 sequences are MDHEN and SYDVKM. The CDR3 loop reads CASRTGTGGYEQYF. In nucleotides, the CDR3 is TGTGCCAGCAGAACCGGGACAGGGGGCTACGAGCAGTACTTC.

V gene TRBV28 combines with J gene TRBJ1-4, with TRBD1 as a possible D gene (5 bases). CDR1 is MDHEN, CDR2 SYDVKM, per germline. The CDR3 runs to 14 residues. V lost 5 bases and J 5 bases, leaving 12 bases between the germline ends. Written as DNA, the CDR3 is TGTGCCAGCAGTCCTAGACAGCTAAATGAAAAACTGTTTTTT. It yields the protein CASSPRQLNEKLFF. The entire variable domain, with the rest obtained from reference TRBV28 and TRBJ1-4, is as follows: DVKVTQSSRYLVKRTGEKVFLECVQDMDHENMFWYRQDPGLGLRLIYFSYDVKMKEKGDIPEGYSVSREKKERFSLILESASTNQTSMYLCASSPRQLNEKLFFGSGTQLSVL.

This rearrangement joins TRBV7-2 to TRBJ2-7; no definite D call. The CDR3 length is 13 residues. The V gene's germline CDR1 is SGHTA and CDR2 FQGNSA. V was clipped by 5 bases and J by 6 bases, with 14 bases between them. The CDR3, as DNA: TGTGCCAGCAGCCGCCAGACTGGTTCCGAGCAGTACTTC. It translates to CASSRQTGSEQYF.

This chain uses TRBV11-2 with TRBJ2-7; 7 bases map to TRBD1. There are 13 residues in the CDR3. The ends lost 2 bases at V and 7 bases at J; junction bases unmatched: 5. CDR1 is SGHAT and CDR2 is FQNNGV in the germline V gene. Written as DNA, the CDR3 is TGTGCCAGCAGCTTATCGGACAGGCGTGAGCAGTACTTC. Encoded protein: CASSLSDRREQYF.

The V call is TRBV28, the J call TRBJ1-3; weak D call: TRBD1 (6 bases). CDR1 MDHEN and CDR2 SYDVKM come from the germline V gene. The ends were cut back, 4 bases at V and 4 bases at J, with 14 bases in the middle. The length of the CDR3 is 15 residues. The CDR3 bases are TGTGCCAGCAGTTGGGCAGGGGCCCACGGAAACACCATATATTTT. Its protein is CASSWAGAHGNTIYF. The full variable domain, with the rest looked up from reference TRBV28 and TRBJ1-3, is DVKVTQSSRYLVKRTGEKVFLECVQDMDHENMFWYRQDPGLGLRLIYFSYDVKMKEKGDIPEGYSVSREKKERFSLILESASTNQTSMYLCASSWAGAHGNTIYFGEGSWLTVV.

The chain combines TRBV6-5 with TRBJ1-4; D gene uncertain. Germline V lookup: CDR1 MNHEY, CDR2 SVGAGI. The CDR3 spans 12 residues. V was pared by 6 bases and J by 6 bases, with 8 bases between. CDR3 residues: CASSPPDEKLFF. For the CDR3, the DNA is TGTGCCAGCAGCCCCCCAGATGAAAAACTGTTTTTT.

The rearrangement links TRBV5-4 to TRBJ2-2; D ambiguous. This CDR3 region has 15 residues. Germline V gene sequence: CDR1 SGHNT, CDR2 YYREEE (reference sequence). Deletions cut 1 base from V and 1 base from J, with 8 bases between. The CDR3 DNA is TGTGCCAGCAGCTTGCCAGGATTGAACACCGGGGAGCTGTTTTTT. Protein product: CASSLPGLNTGELFF.

With regard to this clone: One junction end does not reproduce the germline sequence, and a read error may be involved. This sample includes further DNA sequences coding for the same CDR3. This sequence joins TRBV25-1 and TRBJ2-5, with TRBD2 identical over 11 bases. The CDR3 is made up of 16 amino acids. CDR1 and CDR2 from the germline V gene are MGHDK and SYGVNS. CDR3: CASSEVGLADQETQYF. The CDR3 bases are TGTGCCAGCAGTGAAGTGGGACTAGCGGACCAGGAGACCCAGTACTTC.

The rearrangement links TRBV9 to TRBJ2-3; 9 nucleotides line up with TRBD1. Germline CDR1 is SGDLS and CDR2 is YYNGEE. V was pared by 0 bases and J by 4 bases, with 9 bases of the junction left unmatched. This CDR3 contains 17 residues. The CDR3 protein is CASSVVSGQGLADTQYF. As DNA, the CDR3 is TGTGCCAGCAGCGTAGTTTCTGGACAGGGGCTTGCAGATACGCAGTATTTT.

The chain recombines TRBV5-6 with TRBJ1-1; D not certain. CDR1 and CDR2 (germline): SGHDT, YYEEEE. This CDR3 contains 12 residues. Deletions cut 0 bases from V and 12 bases from J, with 12 bases between. The CDR3: CASSLEPGRTFF. The DNA for the CDR3 is TGTGCCAGCAGCTTGGAACCGGGGAGGACTTTCTTT.

This sequence joins TRBV5-1 and TRBJ2-5, with 10 bases matching TRBD2. The CDR3 has 16 amino acids. Germline V CDR1 and CDR2: SGHRS, YFSETQ. V lost 5 bases to trimming and J lost 5 bases; unmatched junction nucleotides: 12. Written as DNA, the CDR3 is TGCGCCAGCAGTTTTAAGCGATCTAGCGGGGGTGAGACCCAGTACTTC. Its protein product is CASSFKRSSGGETQYF.

The sample holds one count of this clone. The V call is TRBV5-1, the J call TRBJ2-1, with 7 bases that match TRBD1. V lost 2 bases to trimming and J lost 5 bases; unmatched junction nucleotides: 7. Germline lookup yields CDR1 SGHRS and CDR2 YFSETQ. This CDR3 contains 15 residues. The CDR3 spells CASSFGRGFDNEQFF. The CDR3 bases are TGCGCCAGCAGCTTCGGCAGGGGGTTCGACAATGAGCAGTTCTTC.

This clone was seen a handful of times. The gene calls are TRBV5-1 and TRBJ2-5; D unresolved. V gave up 4 bases and J gave up 0 bases, with 4 bases separating them. Germline CDR1 is SGHRS and CDR2 is YFSETQ. This CDR3 comprises 12 residues. CDR3 amino acids: CASSPDQETQYF. In nucleotides, the CDR3 is TGCGCCAGCAGCCCGGACCAAGAGACCCAGTACTTC.

The rearrangement uses TRBV29-1 and TRBJ2-7; D gene uncertain. The CDR3 is 12 residues long. Trimming removed 0 bases from V and 3 bases from J, with 6 bases in between. Germline CDR1 reads SQVTM; CDR2 reads ANQGSEA. The CDR3 coding sequence is TGCAGCGTTGAAGATAGTTTCTACGAGCAGTACTTC. This codes for CSVEDSFYEQYF.

This chain links TRBV4-1 with TRBJ1-2; a possible D gene is TRBD1 (5 bases). V gave up 2 bases and J gave up 4 bases, with 14 bases separating them. Germline V gives CDR1 MGHRA, CDR2 YSYEKL. The CDR3 runs to 15 residues. The CDR3, as DNA: TGCGCCAGCAGCCAAACCATCGGGGGTCCCTATGGCTACACCTTC. Protein sequence: CASSQTIGGPYGYTF.

V gene TRBV19 combines with J gene TRBJ1-4; 7 bases align to TRBD1. Germline assignment: CDR1 LNHDA and CDR2 SQIVND (reference sequence). CDR3 length: 16 amino acids. The V and J ends lost 4 bases and 10 bases, in that order; junction bases with no gene match: 15. Here the CDR3 reads CASSTPTQGLGRKLFF. In nucleotides, the CDR3 is TGTGCCAGTAGTACCCCCACACAGGGGTTGGGGCGAAAACTGTTTTTT.

The DNA for the CDR3 is TGTGCCAGCAGTGAAGGAAGGGGTAACACTGAAGCTTTCTTT. The encoded protein is CASSEGRGNTEAFF. V is TRBV2 and J is TRBJ1-1, with D perhaps matching TRBD1 (5 bases). The CDR3 sequence is 14 residues long. Looked up from germline, CDR1 is SNHLY and CDR2 is FYNNEI. V shed 1 base and J shed 2 bases, with 8 bases lying between them.

This rearrangement joins TRBV14 to TRBJ2-5; D perhaps matches TRBD1 (6 bases). V was clipped by 4 bases and J by 4 bases, with 19 bases between them. Germline-derived CDR1 and CDR2 are SGHDN and FVKESK. The CDR3 is made up of 16 amino acids. CDR3 nucleotides: TGTGCCAGCAGCCGCGGAGAACAGGGTTGGGGAGAGACCCAGTACTTC. This encodes CASSRGEQGWGETQYF.